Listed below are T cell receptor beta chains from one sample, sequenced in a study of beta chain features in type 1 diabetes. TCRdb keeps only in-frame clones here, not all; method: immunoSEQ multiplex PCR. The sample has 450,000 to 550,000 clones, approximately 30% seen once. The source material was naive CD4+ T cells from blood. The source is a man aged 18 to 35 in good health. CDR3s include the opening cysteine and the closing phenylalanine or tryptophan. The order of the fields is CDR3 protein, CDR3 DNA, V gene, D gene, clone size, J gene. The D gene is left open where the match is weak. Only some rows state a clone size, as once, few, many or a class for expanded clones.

CASSFRGNEQFF,TGTGCCAGCAGTTTCAGGGGAAATGAGCAGTTCTTC,TRBV27,-,-,TRBJ2-1
CASSEYNGASETQYF,TGTGCCAGCAGTGAATATAATGGGGCTTCGGAGACCCAGTACTTC,TRBV25-1,-,-,TRBJ2-5
CASSLSAAGVGTDTQYF,TGTGCCAGCAGTTTATCGGCAGCGGGAGTGGGCACAGATACGCAGTATTTT,TRBV27,TRBD2,-,TRBJ2-3
CASSPWGPTYNEQFF,TGTGCCAGCTCGCCCTGGGGGCCGACCTACAATGAGCAGTTCTTC,TRBV18,-,-,TRBJ2-1
CSAGHYLTDTQYF,TGCAGCGCGGGACACTACCTCACAGATACGCAGTATTTT,TRBV29-1,-,-,TRBJ2-3
CAWSVLNTEAFF,TGTGCCTGGAGTGTATTGAACACTGAAGCTTTCTTT,TRBV30,-,few,TRBJ1-1
CASGRTGDMNTEAFF,TGTGCTAGTGGACGGACAGGTGATATGAACACTGAAGCTTTCTTT,TRBV12-5,TRBD1,-,TRBJ1-1
CASSLIAGRGNEQFF,TGTGCCAGCAGCTTAATAGCGGGAAGGGGGAATGAGCAGTTCTTC,TRBV7-3,TRBD2,-,TRBJ2-1
CAWSRDTVDYTF,TGTGCCTGGAGTCGGGACACCGTGGACTACACCTTC,TRBV30,-,-,TRBJ1-2
CASSLDRAQETQYF,TGTGCCAGCAGCTTGGACAGGGCCCAAGAGACCCAGTACTTC,TRBV5-4,-,-,TRBJ2-5
CASTLRYGADTQYF,TGTGCCAGCACATTGAGATACGGCGCAGATACGCAGTATTTT,TRBV7-2,-,-,TRBJ2-3
CAWRDRGVSGANVLTF,TGTGCCTGGAGGGACAGGGGAGTTTCTGGGGCCAACGTCCTGACTTTC,TRBV30,TRBD1,few,TRBJ2-6
CASKTGGTDTQYF,TGTGCCAGTAAAACGGGAGGCACAGATACGCAGTATTTT,TRBV6-5,-,-,TRBJ2-3
CASSITAGQTYNEQFF,TGTGCCAGCAGCATTACCGCGGGGCAGACCTACAATGAGCAGTTCTTC,TRBV7-9,-,-,TRBJ2-1
CASSVGTSPRGTDTQYF,TGTGCCAGCAGCGTTGGGACCTCTCCCCGAGGCACAGATACGCAGTATTTT,TRBV9,-,-,TRBJ2-3
CASSPWGTSGSSDTQYF,TGTGCCAGCAGCCCTTGGGGGACTAGCGGGAGCTCAGATACGCAGTATTTT,TRBV7-3,TRBD2,-,TRBJ2-3
CAWSADPGVTNEKLFF,TGTGCCTGGAGTGCCGACCCAGGGGTAACTAATGAAAAACTGTTTTTT,TRBV30,-,-,TRBJ1-4
CSVGASGVRETQYF,TGCAGCGTTGGGGCTTCCGGGGTTAGAGAGACCCAGTACTTC,TRBV29-1,-,-,TRBJ2-5
CAWSAGQGAYEQYF,TGTGCCTGGAGTGCGGGACAGGGGGCCTACGAGCAGTACTTC,TRBV30,TRBD1,few,TRBJ2-7
CASSLTQGEQYF,TGTGCCAGCAGCTTGACACAGGGGGAGCAGTACTTC,TRBV7-9,TRBD1,-,TRBJ2-7
CASSLQGGETQYF,TGTGCCAGTAGCCTCCAGGGGGGAGAGACCCAGTACTTC,TRBV19,-,-,TRBJ2-5
CSVKGLNTEAFF,TGCAGCGTCAAGGGTTTGAACACTGAAGCTTTCTTT,TRBV29-1,-,-,TRBJ1-1
CASSFAGGDNEQFF,TGTGCCAGCAGCTTCGCGGGAGGGGACAATGAGCAGTTCTTC,TRBV7-2,TRBD2,-,TRBJ2-1
CASRPFEGTETQYF,TGTGCCAGCAGGCCCTTTGAGGGAACGGAGACCCAGTACTTC,TRBV2,-,few,TRBJ2-5
CAIKISGYEQYF,TGTGCCATCAAGATTAGCGGGTACGAGCAGTACTTC,TRBV10-3,TRBD2,-,TRBJ2-7
CASSLDGDLGAFF,TGCGCCAGCAGCTTGGACGGGGATTTGGGAGCTTTCTTT,TRBV5-1,-,once,TRBJ1-1
CASSQPGRSPVNIQYF,TGCGCCAGCAGCCAACCTGGACGGAGCCCCGTGAACATTCAGTACTTC,TRBV4-1,-,few,TRBJ2-4
CAIMEKTGQEQYF,TGTGCCATCATGGAAAAGACAGGTCAGGAGCAGTACTTC,TRBV10-3,-,-,TRBJ2-7
CASSLDSWSFGTQYF,TGTGCCAGCAGCTTAGATTCCTGGTCCTTTGGGACCCAGTACTTC,TRBV7-2,-,few,TRBJ2-5
CSVRIQQGITEAFF,TGCAGCGTCCGCATCCAACAGGGTATCACTGAAGCTTTCTTT,TRBV29-1,-,few,TRBJ1-1
CASSSRTGSSYEQYF,TGTGCCAGCAGCTCCCGGACAGGGAGCTCCTACGAGCAGTACTTC,TRBV4-2,TRBD1,few,TRBJ2-7
CASSFDRATDTQYF,TGCGCCAGCAGCTTCGACAGGGCCACAGATACGCAGTATTTT,TRBV5-1,TRBD1,-,TRBJ2-3
CASSLFLAGIPEQYF,TGCGCCAGCAGCTTGTTCCTAGCGGGAATCCCCGAGCAGTACTTC,TRBV5-1,TRBD2,few,TRBJ2-7
CASSRSPGGQSSYEQYF,TGTGCCAGCAGCCGGTCACCTGGCGGTCAAAGCTCCTACGAGCAGTACTTC,TRBV7-9,-,-,TRBJ2-7
CASSLLPGTVYDEQFF,TGTGCCAGCAGCCTCCTCCCCGGGACAGTCTATGATGAGCAGTTCTTC,TRBV7-9,TRBD1,few,TRBJ2-1
CATRGGTSGRRDTQYF,TGTGCCACGCGCGGGGGGACTAGCGGGAGGAGAGATACGCAGTATTTT,TRBV30,TRBD2,few,TRBJ2-3
CATTAGMGQPQHF,TGTGCCACCACCGCGGGGATGGGTCAGCCCCAGCATTTT,TRBV15,-,few,TRBJ1-5
CASPNGNYGYTF,TGTGCCAGCCCGAACGGTAACTATGGCTACACCTTC,TRBV7-2,-,-,TRBJ1-2
CAWSSVRDRGVSTDTQYF,TGTGCCTGGAGTTCCGTTAGGGACAGGGGAGTTAGCACAGATACGCAGTATTTT,TRBV30,TRBD1,-,TRBJ2-3
CASSIQGTNYGYTF,TGTGCCAGCAGTATACAGGGAACTAACTATGGCTACACCTTC,TRBV28,-,-,TRBJ1-2
CASSVEGISGANVLTF,TGTGCCAGCAGCGTCGAAGGGATCTCTGGGGCCAACGTCCTGACTTTC,TRBV9,-,-,TRBJ2-6
CALDKGRATGELFF,TGTGCCTTGGACAAGGGCAGGGCCACCGGGGAGCTGTTTTTT,TRBV30,-,-,TRBJ2-2
CASSHSGGSNEQYF,TGTGCCAGCAGCCACTCAGGGGGAAGTAACGAGCAGTACTTC,TRBV4-2,TRBD1,-,TRBJ2-7
CATSRVRDRGRQPQHF,TGTGCCACCAGCAGAGTGAGGGACAGGGGCCGCCAGCCCCAGCATTTT,TRBV15,TRBD1,-,TRBJ1-5
CASSRTGGEETQYF,TGTGCCAGCAGTCGGACAGGGGGAGAGGAGACCCAGTACTTC,TRBV4-2,TRBD1,-,TRBJ2-5
CASSLEGAVKQYF,TGTGCCAGCAGCTTAGAGGGGGCTGTTAAACAGTACTTC,TRBV7-9,TRBD1,-,TRBJ2-7
CSVERGLNTEAFF,TGCAGCGTCGAAAGGGGGTTGAACACTGAAGCTTTCTTT,TRBV29-1,-,-,TRBJ1-1